The entry below gives a single TCR beta chain sequence along with its context. The data were produced by immunoSEQ multiplex PCR, yet TCRdb's version contains in-frame clones alone and is incomplete. Of fewer than 700,000 clones listed, around nine tenths are singletons. This entry belongs to a study of blood T cell repertoires in COVID-19. The CDR3 covers 15 residues. Germline V lookup: CDR1 SNHLY, CDR2 FYNNEI. The trim removed 6 bases at V and 3 bases at J, leaving 5 bases unmatched. The receptor comes from a woman aged 45-60 years with COVID-19, enrolled during active disease. The rearrangement uses TRBV2 and TRBJ1-3; 10 nucleotides align to TRBD1. The sequenced sample consisted of peripheral blood. DNA for the CDR3: TGTGCCAGCAGCGCTGACAGGGGGCGTGGAAACACCATATATTTT. Translation: CASSADRGRGNTIYF.